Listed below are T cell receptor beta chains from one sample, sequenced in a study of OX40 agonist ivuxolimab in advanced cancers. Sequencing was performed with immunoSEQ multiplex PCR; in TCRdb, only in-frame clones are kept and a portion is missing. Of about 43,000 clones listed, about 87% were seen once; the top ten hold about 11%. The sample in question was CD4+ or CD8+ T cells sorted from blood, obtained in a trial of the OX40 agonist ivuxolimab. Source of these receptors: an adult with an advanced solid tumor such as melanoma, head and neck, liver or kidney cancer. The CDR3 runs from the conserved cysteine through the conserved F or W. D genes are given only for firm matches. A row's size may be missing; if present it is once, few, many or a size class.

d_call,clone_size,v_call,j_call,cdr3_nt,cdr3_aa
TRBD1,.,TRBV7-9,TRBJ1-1,TGTGCCAGCAGCTCGGACCGGGACAGGGGGCGCAGGGCTTTCTTT,CASSSDRDRGRRAFF
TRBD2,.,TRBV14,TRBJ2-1,TGTGCCAGCAGCCAAGCGTTCTGGCGGGAGTTGGTTGATGGCAATGAGCAGTTCTTC,CASSQAFWRELVDGNEQFF
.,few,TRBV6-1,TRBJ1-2,TGTGCCAGCAGTGCGCCTTCTGAGGGGAGGTATGGCTACACCTTC,CASSAPSEGRYGYTF
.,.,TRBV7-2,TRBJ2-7,TGTGCCAGCAGCTTAGGGCGGGCTGCCTACGAGCAGTACTTC,CASSLGRAAYEQYF
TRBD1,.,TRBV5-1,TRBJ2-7,TGCGCCAGCAGCTTTTCCCACGGGACAGGGGGCGAGCAGTACTTC,CASSFSHGTGGEQYF
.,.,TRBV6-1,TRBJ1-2,TGTGCCAGCAGTACGCTAGCTAACTATGGCTACACCTTC,CASSTLANYGYTF
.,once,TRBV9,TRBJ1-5,TGTGCCAGCAGCGTAGGGGCAGGCAATCAGCCCCAGCATTTT,CASSVGAGNQPQHF
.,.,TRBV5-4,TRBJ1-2,TGTGCCAGCAGCGGAGGGACATTGGGCTACACCTTC,CASSGGTLGYTF
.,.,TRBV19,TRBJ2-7,TGTGCCAGTAGTTACGGTTGGGCCTACGAGCAGTACTTC,CASSYGWAYEQYF
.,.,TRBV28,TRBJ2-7,TGTGCCAGCAGTTTTCACGAGCAGTACTTC,CASSFHEQYF
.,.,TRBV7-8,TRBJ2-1,TGTGCCAGCAGCCCCCAGCGGGCTACCTACAATGAGCAGTTCTTC,CASSPQRATYNEQFF
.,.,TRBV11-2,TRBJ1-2,TGTGCCAGCAGCTTATCGGGGGCTTACGGCTACACCTTC,CASSLSGAYGYTF
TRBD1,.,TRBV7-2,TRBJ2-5,TGTGCCAGCAGCTTAGCTCGGACAGGGGAAGAGACCCAGTACTTC,CASSLARTGEETQYF
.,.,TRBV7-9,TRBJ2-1,TGTGCCAGCGTCTCGCGAGGTGAGCAGTTCTTC,CASVSRGEQFF
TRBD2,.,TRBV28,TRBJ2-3,TGTGCCAGCAGCCCTAGCGGGAGCTCAGATACGCAGTATTTT,CASSPSGSSDTQYF
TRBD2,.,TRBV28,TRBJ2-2,TGTGCCAGCAGTTGGGGACTAGTAGACACCGGGGAGCTGTTTTTT,CASSWGLVDTGELFF
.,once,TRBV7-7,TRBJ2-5,TGTGCTAGCAGCTTTCTAGGAAAAAAAGAGACCCAGTACTTC,CASSFLGKKETQYF
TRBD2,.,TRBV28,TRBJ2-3,TGTGCCAGCAGTTTGCTAGCGGGAGGGCCCGGTTCCACAGATACGCAGTATTTT,CASSLLAGGPGSTDTQYF
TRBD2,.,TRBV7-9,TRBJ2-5,TGTGCCAGCAGCTCTTGGTACGGGAGGTCAGGAGAGACCCAGTACTTC,CASSSWYGRSGETQYF
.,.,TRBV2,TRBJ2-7,TGTGCCAGCTTGGGGGCGGGGAGGCACGAGCAGTACTTC,CASLGAGRHEQYF
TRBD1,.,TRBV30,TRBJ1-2,TGTGCCTGGAGTGGACAGGGAAATGGCTACACCTTC,CAWSGQGNGYTF
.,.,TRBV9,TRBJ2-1,TGTGCCAGCAGCGTAGATGCCGGGATCAATGAGCAGTTCTTC,CASSVDAGINEQFF
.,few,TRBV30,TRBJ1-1,TGTGCCTGGAGTTCTTACACTGAAGCTTTCTTT,CAWSSYTEAFF
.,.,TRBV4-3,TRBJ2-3,TGCGCCAGCAGCCAAGGTGGGGCGGACAGCACAGATACGCAGTATTTT,CASSQGGADSTDTQYF
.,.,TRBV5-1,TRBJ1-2,TGCGCCAGCAGCGAGAGGGGAAGCAGCTATGGCTACACCTTC,CASSERGSSYGYTF
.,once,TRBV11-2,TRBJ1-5,TGTGCCAGCAGCTTAGATGTGCGTCAGCCCCAGCATTTT,CASSLDVRQPQHF
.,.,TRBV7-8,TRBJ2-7,TGTGCCAGCAGCCGGGGGTGGCAGGGGTCTCTCTACGAGCAGTACTTC,CASSRGWQGSLYEQYF
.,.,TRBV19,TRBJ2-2,TGTGCCAGTAGCCGAACCTGGACAGAAAAAACCGGGGAGCTGTTTTTT,CASSRTWTEKTGELFF
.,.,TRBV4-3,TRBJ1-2,TGCGCCAGCAGCCACGCCGTGGGCCTAACAGGACTTGGCGGCTACACCTTC,CASSHAVGLTGLGGYTF
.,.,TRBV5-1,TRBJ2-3,TGCGCCAGCAGCTCACGACAGATCCGGCGCACAGATACGCAGTATTTT,CASSSRQIRRTDTQYF
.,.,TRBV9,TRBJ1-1,TGTGCCAGCAGTGCAGGTTCGGCTGTTCCAGGAACTGAAGCTTTCTTT,CASSAGSAVPGTEAFF
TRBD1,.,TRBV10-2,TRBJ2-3,TGCGCCACCGGCGTCTTCAAGGGGGCGATTACAGATACGCAGTATTTT,CATGVFKGAITDTQYF
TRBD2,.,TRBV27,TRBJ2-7,TGTGCCAGCAGTACCCCTTCAGCGGGAGGGCCCCTCGAGCAGTACTTC,CASSTPSAGGPLEQYF
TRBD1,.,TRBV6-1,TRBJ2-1,TGTGCCAGCAGTGAAGGACAGGGGCGGTTCAACAATGAGCAGTTCTTC,CASSEGQGRFNNEQFF
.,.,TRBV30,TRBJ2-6,TGTGCCTGGAGTGTATACTCTGGGGCCAACGTCCTGACTTTC,CAWSVYSGANVLTF
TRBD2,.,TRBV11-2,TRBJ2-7,TGTGCCAGCAGCCCAGAGCTAGCGGGGGGATACGAGCAGTACTTC,CASSPELAGGYEQYF